The source of this TCR beta chain is a study of T cell responses to AZD1222 COVID-19 vaccine. Study-level findings and limits: Samples come after the peak T cell response, not at day 14. Reportedly, close to half of spike-specific TCRs are directed against unmutated variant regions. Seropositive status at baseline applied to only a handful of AZD1222 recipients. The donor group comprised mostly white British people and more females; the analysis possibly underestimated clonal diversity.

Clones were read by immunoSEQ multiplex PCR, and TCRdb kept only the in-frame ones, dropping some. The sample shows 150,000 to 200,000 clones, about 92% of them seen only once. This clone showed up just once. Antigen unknown. This CDR3 comprises 16 residues. Germline V lookup: CDR1 SGHAT, CDR2 FQNNGV. V lost 1 base, J lost 4 bases, and 13 bases lay in between. The material was peripheral blood, obtained on day 0 of AZD1222 vaccination. The chain is built from TRBV11-2 and TRBJ2-2; D is unresolved. This clonotype was obtained from an adult in good health. CDR3 loop: CASSLVGIPSTGELFF. CDR3 coding DNA: TGTGCCAGCAGCTTAGTAGGGATCCCCTCCACCGGGGAGCTGTTTTTT.